The entry below gives a single TCR beta chain sequence along with its context. Germline assignment: CDR1 LNHDA and CDR2 SQIVND (reference sequence). The CDR3 length is 16 residues. V was cut by 3 bases and J by 1 base, with 15 bases left in between. This specimen belongs to a study of cytomegalovirus exposure and HLA in healthy donors. Primers: 60 Vbeta forward and 13 Jbeta reverse. Measured with immunoSEQ multiplex PCR; TCRdb has only the in-frame clones, and not every one. This specimen shows 63,000 or so clones; the ten leading clones hold about a sixth. Material: PBMCs. The receptor was derived from a boy younger than 18 in good health and CMV-seronegative. This chain links TRBV19 with TRBJ1-1; D possibly corresponds to TRBD1 (6 bases). CDR3: CASSIFSGQRNTEAFF. The CDR3 DNA reads as TGTGCCAGTAGTATTTTCTCGGGACAACGGAACACTGAAGCTTTCTTT.